The 23 T cell receptor beta chains presented below share a single source sample, sequenced in a study of blood T cell repertoires in COVID-19. Assay used: immunoSEQ multiplex PCR; TCRdb lists only in-frame clones, some missing. The sample shows 77,000 or so clones, 65% to 80% of them seen only once. Specimen: peripheral blood. These receptors came from a woman over 75 with active or convalescent COVID-19.

The chain recombines TRBV6-6 with TRBJ1-2; D unresolved. V dropped 5 bases and J dropped 8 bases, with 12 bases sitting between them. Germline values: CDR1 MNHNY, CDR2 SVGAGI (reference sequence). The CDR3 is 12 amino acids. DNA for the CDR3: TGTGCCAGCAGTCTCCGAGTGTGGGGCTACACCTTC. This codes for CASSLRVWGYTF.

The chain recombines TRBV9 with TRBJ2-1, with 10 bases lining up with TRBD2. This CDR3 contains 17 residues. V shed 0 bases and J 7 bases; nucleotides not matched to a gene: 10. Per the germline V gene, CDR1 is SGDLS and CDR2 is YYNGEE. CDR3 loop: CASSVGGRLAGVNEQFF. The CDR3 nucleotides are TGTGCCAGCAGCGTAGGAGGACGTCTAGCGGGGGTTAATGAGCAGTTCTTC.

There are a few counts of this clone. The V gene is TRBV6-1, the J gene TRBJ1-2, with a possible D match to TRBD1 (5 bases). The CDR3 contains 14 residues. V was pared by 2 bases and J by 5 bases, with 12 bases between. Germline V lookup: CDR1 MNHNS, CDR2 SASEGT. The CDR3 bases are TGTGCCAGCAGTGAAAAAGGAGGGGTTTATGGCTACACCTTC. It is translated as CASSEKGGVYGYTF.

The rearrangement links TRBV7-8 to TRBJ2-7, with TRBD1 identical over 9 bases. From germline, CDR1 is SGHVS and CDR2 FQNEAQ. CDR3 length: 14 amino acids. V dropped 5 bases and J dropped 6; count of bases not matched to a gene: 8. The CDR3 reads CASSRGTGFGEQYF. CDR3 coding DNA: TGTGCCAGCAGCCGAGGGACAGGGTTTGGCGAGCAGTACTTC.

The gene calls are TRBV5-6 and TRBJ1-2, with 7 nucleotides matching TRBD1. The CDR3 spans 15 residues. Germline V gene data show CDR1 as SGHDT and CDR2 as YYEEEE. V trimming: 5 bases; J trimming: 3 bases; junction bases outside the gene matches: 10. The CDR3: CASSTGQLRDYGYTF. Here the CDR3 DNA reads TGTGCCAGCAGTACGGGACAGCTAAGAGACTATGGCTACACCTTC.

The chain uses TRBV3-1 (or the pseudogene TRBV3-2) and TRBJ2-5; TRBD2 matches at 8 bases. Germline V gives CDR1 LGHDT, CDR2 YNNKEL (reference sequence). This CDR3 contains 14 residues. V shed 4 bases, J shed 3 bases, and the junction held 4 bases outside the gene matches. In nucleotides, the CDR3 is TGTGCCAGCAGCCGACGGGGGGGCGAAGAGACCCAGTACTTC. Protein product: CASSRRGGEETQYF.

This clone was seen only a few times. V and J are TRBV5-6 and TRBJ2-7; D gene uncertain. Trimming removed 1 base at V and 3 bases at J, with 5 bases between. From germline, CDR1 is SGHDT and CDR2 YYEEEE. There are 12 residues in the CDR3. The CDR3 is CASSLFGYEQYF. Here the CDR3 DNA reads TGTGCCAGCAGCTTGTTCGGCTACGAGCAGTACTTC. The full variable domain, in which reference TRBV5-6 and TRBJ2-7 provide the parts outside the CDR3, is DAGVTQSPTHLIKTRGQQVTLRCSPKSGHDTVSWYQQALGQGPQFIFQYYEEEERQRGNFPDRFSGHQFPNYSSELNVNALLLGDSALYLCASSLFGYEQYFGPGTRLTVT.

In nucleotides, the CDR3 is TGTGCCAGCAGGGTAGGGGGGAACACTGAAGCTTTCTTT. It codes for CASRVGGNTEAFF. The chain joins TRBV7-3 to TRBJ1-1; the D gene is possibly TRBD1 (6 bases). Looked up from germline, CDR1 is SGHTA and CDR2 is FQGTGA. CDR3 length: 13 amino acids. The ends were cut back, 6 bases at V and 1 base at J, with 9 bases in the middle.

Remarks on this clone: One junction end does not reproduce the germline sequence, and a read error may be involved. The V gene is TRBV7-7, the J gene TRBJ2-1; 10 nucleotides align to TRBD2. Germline-derived CDR1 and CDR2 are SSHAT and FNYEAQ (reference sequence). CDR3 length: 15 amino acids. Here the CDR3 DNA reads TGTGCTAGCAGCTTGAATAGCGGGGGGCTTAATGAGCAGTTCTTC. This codes for CASSLNSGGLNEQFF.

The chain employs TRBV7-2 and TRBJ1-2, with TRBD1 matching over 7 bases. CDR3 size: 14 residues. Trimming at V came to 8 bases and at J to 5 bases, leaving 11 bases not matched to a gene. The germline V gene encodes CDR1 SGHTA and CDR2 FQGNSA. The CDR3 region is CASQGPGTVYGYTF. As DNA, the CDR3 is TGTGCCAGCCAGGGTCCCGGGACAGTTTATGGCTACACCTTC.

This chain joins TRBV28 and TRBJ2-1; a possible D gene is TRBD2 (7 bases). V lost 9 bases and J lost 7, with 16 bases in between. In germline, CDR1 is MDHEN, CDR2 SYDVKM. There are 13 residues in the CDR3. In DNA form, the CDR3 reads TGTGCCAGTTCCGGGGGGCCGATGAATGAGCAGTTCTTC. Residues: CASSGGPMNEQFF.

The V gene is TRBV10-3, the J gene TRBJ2-5; 9 bases fit TRBD2. CDR1 is ENHRY, CDR2 SYGVKD, per germline. This CDR3 has 16 residues. V lost 0 bases and J lost 2; bases outside the gene matches: 4. The chain's CDR3 is CAISESGGGVQETQYF. The CDR3 nucleotides read TGTGCCATCAGTGAGTCCGGCGGGGGGGTACAAGAGACCCAGTACTTC.

This rearrangement joins TRBV6-1 to TRBJ1-4; D is unresolved. V shed 2 bases and J shed 0 bases, with 13 bases lying between them. The CDR3 has 17 residues. The V gene's germline CDR1 is MNHNS and CDR2 SASEGT. The CDR3 reads CASSETVPYSTNEKLFF. As DNA, the CDR3 is TGTGCCAGCAGTGAAACCGTCCCGTACTCAACTAATGAAAAACTGTTTTTT.

The rearrangement joins TRBV5-1 to TRBJ2-3; D is unclear. In germline, CDR1 is SGHRS, CDR2 YFSETQ. The V end was cut by 0 bases, the J end by 1 base, with 6 bases between. The CDR3 spans 14 residues. The CDR3 region has the DNA TGCGCCAGCAGCTTGGATCAGGGCACAGATACGCAGTATTTT. It codes for CASSLDQGTDTQYF.

CDR3 sequence: CASSLSGEPYNEQFF. DNA for the CDR3: TGTGCCAGCAGCTTAAGCGGGGAGCCCTACAATGAGCAGTTCTTC. J is TRBJ2-1 and V is TRBV7-2, with 7 bases fitting TRBD2. In germline, CDR1 is SGHTA, CDR2 FQGNSA. The length of the CDR3 is 15 residues. J lost 2 bases, V lost 2 bases, and 3 bases had no gene match.

The table lists this clone with a count of one. This chain joins TRBV24-1 and TRBJ1-1; D not certain. There are 14 residues in the CDR3. Trimming stripped 7 bases from V and 10 bases from J, with 21 bases between. Germline values: CDR1 KGHDR, CDR2 SFDVKD. CDR3 sequence: CATSPDGQPRRAFF. CDR3 DNA: TGTGCCACCAGCCCCGATGGGCAGCCCAGGCGAGCTTTCTTT.

This sequence joins TRBV4-1 and TRBJ2-7; a possible D gene is TRBD1 (5 bases). This CDR3 has 13 residues. Trimming stripped 3 bases from V and 2 bases from J, with 8 bases between. Germline CDR1 is MGHRA and CDR2 is YSYEKL. This CDR3 reads CASSQGPTYEQYF. The CDR3 DNA follows: TGCGCCAGCAGCCAGGGGCCCACCTACGAGCAGTACTTC.

This clone turned up a few times. The gene calls are TRBV5-1 and TRBJ2-7; possible D gene TRBD1, 5 bases. The V gene's germline CDR1 is SGHRS and CDR2 YFSETQ. This CDR3 contains 15 residues. The V end lost 0 bases, the J end lost 5 bases, and 15 bases lay between the germline ends. The CDR3, as DNA: TGCGCCAGCAGCTTGGCCGTGGACATAGAGGACGAGCAGTACTTC. This sequence encodes CASSLAVDIEDEQYF.

This clone appeared once. The V gene is TRBV28, the J gene TRBJ2-2; D remains ambiguous. The CDR3 runs to 14 residues. Deletions cut 2 bases from V and 2 bases from J, with 6 bases between. Germline CDR1 MDHEN, CDR2 SYDVKM. The CDR3 bases are TGTGCCAGCAGTTTACCCAGTAACACCGGGGAGCTGTTTTTT. Translated: CASSLPSNTGELFF.

The chain employs TRBV11-1 and TRBJ2-3, with 7 bases fitting TRBD1. The trim removed 2 bases at V and 3 bases at J, leaving 8 bases unmatched. CDR1 is SGHAT, CDR2 FQDESV, per germline (reference sequence). This CDR3 has 16 amino acids. The CDR3 region has the DNA TGTGCCAGCAGCTTATTAAGGGGGCGCGGTACAGATACGCAGTATTTT. This sequence encodes CASSLLRGRGTDTQYF.

This chain uses TRBV12-3 or TRBV12-4 with TRBJ2-1; no clear D gene. Trimming took off 5 bases at V and 6 bases at J, with 8 bases between the two ends. This CDR3 spans 12 amino acids. The CDR3 DNA reads as TGTGCCAGCAGTGGGCTTGGCAATGAGCAGTTCTTC. As protein: CASSGLGNEQFF.

The rearrangement uses TRBV3-1 (or the pseudogene TRBV3-2) and TRBJ1-5; D unresolved. CDR1 and CDR2 from the germline V gene are LGHDT and YNNKEL (reference sequence). The V end was cut by 5 bases, the J end by 1 base, with 9 bases between. The CDR3 consists of 14 residues. The CDR3 loop is CASSSRGSNQPQHF. Here the CDR3 DNA reads TGTGCCAGCAGCTCGAGAGGAAGCAATCAGCCCCAGCATTTT.

V gene TRBV12-3 or TRBV12-4 combines with J gene TRBJ2-7; 9 nucleotides match TRBD1. The CDR3 totals 12 residues. With 6 bases clipped from V and 7 bases from J, the junction kept 4 bases outside the gene matches. The CDR3 is CASSPGQGEQYF. The CDR3 coding sequence is TGTGCCAGCAGCCCGGGACAGGGAGAGCAGTACTTC.